This is a list of T cell receptor beta chains from one sample in a study of blood T cells in healthy people across ages. Via MiXCR, TCRdb re-called the 5' RACE reads, giving one row per CDR3 protein. The top ten hold less than 0.75% of the sample, which has fewer than 1,200,000 distinct CDR3 sequences, less than 25% seen once. The same sample was also studied in work on T cells of mothers and their children.

The sequencing input was blood. All receptors derive from a girl aged 2 to 10 in good health. Both conserved end residues are part of each CDR3. Each record gives: CDR3 DNA, CDR3 protein, V gene, clone size, D gene, J gene. D genes are given only for firm matches. Rows may omit the clone size; those that give it use once, few, many or a size class.

TGCAGCGTTGAAGGAACCCCCCTAGCGGGAGCCCCTTTTTTGAATGAGCAGTTCTTC | CSVEGTPLAGAPFLNEQFF | TRBV29-1 | few | TRBD2 | TRBJ2-1
TGTGCCAGCAGCCAATCCGGGCCGCAGGAAGATGGCTACACCTTC | CASSQSGPQEDGYTF | TRBV4-2 | few | NA | TRBJ1-2
TGTGCCAGCGGGTGGGAGGAAGAGACCCAGTACTTC | CASGWEEETQYF | TRBV12-3/TRBV12-4 | NA | NA | TRBJ2-5
TGTGCCAGCAGCCAAGTGTCCACAACTAATGAAAAACTGTTTTTT | CASSQVSTTNEKLFF | TRBV3-1 | NA | NA | TRBJ1-4
TGTGCCAGCTCAATAGGACTAGCGGGAGAGGGGTTCTTC | CASSIGLAGEGFF | TRBV6-5 | few | TRBD2 | TRBJ2-1
TGCGCCAGCAGCCAAGATGTCGAGGGGGGCATCACAGATACGCAGTATTTT | CASSQDVEGGITDTQYF | TRBV4-3 | few | NA | TRBJ2-3
TGTGCCAGCAGTATAGGATTGGTGGAATCTAGCGAGCAGTACTTC | CASSIGLVESSEQYF | TRBV27 | NA | NA | TRBJ2-7
TGTGCCAGCAGTCCCGGGTCCCTTCCAACCTACTATGGCTACACCTTC | CASSPGSLPTYYGYTF | TRBV12-3/TRBV12-4 | NA | NA | TRBJ1-2
TGTGCCAGCAGTGTATCAGGACAGGGGTCCTACGAGCAGTACTTC | CASSVSGQGSYEQYF | TRBV2 | few | TRBD1 | TRBJ2-7
TGTGCCAGCAGCCCCGGGACCCTGACGGGAGAAAAACTGTTTTTT | CASSPGTLTGEKLFF | TRBV12-3/TRBV12-4 | NA | NA | TRBJ1-4
TGTGCCAGCAGCTTATATCCGGGACAGGGCAGTGAAGCTTTCTTT | CASSLYPGQGSEAFF | TRBV11-2 | NA | TRBD1 | TRBJ1-1
TGTGCCAGGAGCTTAGTCACAGCAACTAATGAAAAACTGTTTTTT | CARSLVTATNEKLFF | TRBV7-9 | NA | NA | TRBJ1-4
TGCAGCGTTGTTTTAGGTGAAGCTTTCTTT | CSVVLGEAFF | TRBV29-1 | few | NA | TRBJ1-1
TGCGCCAGTAGCCCTGGTGGGCGGGAATCCTACAATGAGCAGTTCTTC | CASSPGGRESYNEQFF | TRBV5-1 | NA | NA | TRBJ2-1
TGTGCCAGCAGCTTAGGGGCCCGACCCCGATGGGAGACCCAGTACTTC | CASSLGARPRWETQYF | TRBV7-9 | few | NA | TRBJ2-5
TGCAGCGTTAACCGAGACATGAAGGGCCAAGAGACCCAGTACTTC | CSVNRDMKGQETQYF | TRBV29-1 | few | NA | TRBJ2-5
TGTGCCAGCAGGAAGGGGGAGTCATTTGAAAACATTCAGTATTTC | CASRKGESFENIQYF | TRBV9 | NA | NA | TRBJ2-4
TGCGCCAGCAGCCCTTTGAGCCTGGGCAAGCAGTACTTC | CASSPLSLGKQYF | TRBV4-1 | once | NA | TRBJ2-7
TGTGCCATCAGTGAGAAGGGACAGGTATATGGAAACACCATATATTTT | CAISEKGQVYGNTIYF | TRBV10-3 | NA | TRBD1 | TRBJ1-3
TGTGCCACCATAGGACCCTCGGGTGAGCAGTTCTTC | CATIGPSGEQFF | TRBV7-8 | few | NA | TRBJ2-1
TGCAGTTCTCTGACGCAGGCCGCGGGAGAGCAGTACTTC | CSSLTQAAGEQYF | TRBV20-1 | few | NA | TRBJ2-7
TGTGCCAAGAAACCTAGGACGCGATTCGAAGAGACCCAGTACTTC | CAKKPRTRFEETQYF | TRBV6-1 | once | NA | TRBJ2-5
TGTGCCAGCAGTCACCCAGGTGGCGCTAGCTCCTACGAGCAGTACTTC | CASSHPGGASSYEQYF | TRBV6-2/TRBV6-3 | few | NA | TRBJ2-7
TGTGCCAGCAGTTACATGCTAGCGGTAGATACGCAGTATTTT | CASSYMLAVDTQYF | TRBV6-2/TRBV6-3 | NA | TRBD2 | TRBJ2-3
TGTGCCAGCAGTTTATTTCCAGGGAGTCACACCTTC | CASSLFPGSHTF | TRBV28 | few | NA | TRBJ1-2
TGTGCCAGCACGTACACCGGGGTGACGAACACTGAAGCTTTCTTT | CASTYTGVTNTEAFF | TRBV28 | NA | NA | TRBJ1-1
TGCAGTGCCACAGGGTCGGGGGGCTATGGCTACACCTTC | CSATGSGGYGYTF | TRBV20-1 | few | NA | TRBJ1-2
TGCGCCAGCGGGCCCTTCACAGGGTCCTACGAGCAGTACTTC | CASGPFTGSYEQYF | TRBV5-1 | few | NA | TRBJ2-7
TGCGCCAGCAGCCAAGATCAGTTCTACGAGCAGTACTTC | CASSQDQFYEQYF | TRBV4-1 | few | NA | TRBJ2-7
TGCGCCAGCGGCCCCCCGGGGCTTCCCTACGAGCAGTACTTC | CASGPPGLPYEQYF | TRBV4-3 | few | NA | TRBJ2-7
TGTGCCAGCAGTGCCGGAGGGGGGGAGCAGTACTTC | CASSAGGGEQYF | TRBV6-1 | few | NA | TRBJ2-7
TGTGCCAGCAGCAGCCAGACTACCTCTGAGCAGTTCTTC | CASSSQTTSEQFF | TRBV7-9 | few | NA | TRBJ2-1
TGTGCCAGCAGCTTAATGGTTATGGACTTCCAAGAGACCCAGTACTTC | CASSLMVMDFQETQYF | TRBV7-9 | NA | NA | TRBJ2-5
TGTGCCAGCAGCGTAGGACAGTACCAAGAGACCCAGTACTTC | CASSVGQYQETQYF | TRBV9 | NA | NA | TRBJ2-5
TGTGCCAGCAGCTCGATGCGGGGGGTCTTCTACGAGCAGTACTTC | CASSSMRGVFYEQYF | TRBV7-8 | few | TRBD2 | TRBJ2-7
TGCAGTGCTAGATACTCCGGGAAGGATGAGCAGTTCTTC | CSARYSGKDEQFF | TRBV20-1 | few | NA | TRBJ2-1
TGTGCCAGCAGCTTCCTAGCAGGGGCTGGAAACACCATATATTTT | CASSFLAGAGNTIYF | TRBV11-2 | NA | NA | TRBJ1-3
TGCGCCAGCAGCCAGGACCCCGCAGCTTTGAACACTGAAGCTTTCTTT | CASSQDPAALNTEAFF | TRBV4-3 | NA | NA | TRBJ1-1
TGCGCCAGCAGCCAAGGGACGATTTTCCAAGAGACCCAGTACTTC | CASSQGTIFQETQYF | TRBV4-3 | many | NA | TRBJ2-5
TGTGCTAGTGGTCCGGGACCCGGGACAGGACTTGGAATGAGTCAGCCCCAGCATTTT | CASGPGPGTGLGMSQPQHF | TRBV12-5 | NA | TRBD1 | TRBJ1-5
TGTGCCAGCAGGAGTTTTAGCTCCTACGAGCAGTACTTC | CASRSFSSYEQYF | TRBV7-9 | few | NA | TRBJ2-7
TGTGCCAGCAGCTTAGGCGAGTCGGAATACAATGAGCAGTTCTTC | CASSLGESEYNEQFF | TRBV11-2 | NA | NA | TRBJ2-1
TGTGCCAGCAGCTGGCGGACTTGCGGGAGCTCAGATACGCAGTATTTT | CASSWRTCGSSDTQYF | TRBV13 | NA | TRBD2 | TRBJ2-3
TGTGCCAGCATGGGCTCTGGCAACGAGCAGTACTTC | CASMGSGNEQYF | TRBV7-2 | NA | NA | TRBJ2-7
TGCAGTGCTAGTAACGGACCAACCTACGAGCAGTACTTC | CSASNGPTYEQYF | TRBV20-1 | NA | NA | TRBJ2-7
TGTGCCAGCAGTTTATGGGCTAGCGGGAGGGCCTTGGATACGCAGTATTTT | CASSLWASGRALDTQYF | TRBV28 | few | TRBD2 | TRBJ2-3
TGTGCCACCTCCCAGGGGGGTATTTGGAGCAATCAGCCCCAGCATTTT | CATSQGGIWSNQPQHF | TRBV24-1 | NA | TRBD1 | TRBJ1-5
TGTGCCAGCTGCGAGTTGACTCATAATGAAAAACTGTTTTTT | CASCELTHNEKLFF | TRBV28 | NA | NA | TRBJ1-4
TGTGCCAGCGGGACACGGCGTGGAACCGGGGAGCTGTTTTTT | CASGTRRGTGELFF | TRBV6-2/TRBV6-3 | NA | NA | TRBJ2-2
TGTGCCAGCAGCCCCCGCGGGGGAGGTTACAATGAGCAGTTCTTC | CASSPRGGGYNEQFF | TRBV9 | NA | TRBD2 | TRBJ2-1
TGCGCCAGCAGAATCGACAGGTCCTTCGACGGGACCCAGTACTTC | CASRIDRSFDGTQYF | TRBV5-1 | few | NA | TRBJ2-5
TGTGCCACCAGCAGAGATTTAGTTTATGGCTACACCTTC | CATSRDLVYGYTF | TRBV15 | once | NA | TRBJ1-2
TGTGCCAGCAGCGTAGTAGGCCCCGGGAATGAGCAGTTCTTC | CASSVVGPGNEQFF | TRBV9 | few | NA | TRBJ2-1
TGTGCCAGCCCGGGACAATCGACCGGGGAGCTGTTTTTT | CASPGQSTGELFF | TRBV28 | NA | NA | TRBJ2-2